The sequence of this T cell receptor beta chain was determined in a study of blood T cell repertoires in COVID-19. Study context: The analysed material was cDNA or gDNA that came from T cells, B-cell-depleted T cells, or PBMCs.

Profiling relied on immunoSEQ multiplex PCR, and the TCRdb table lists in-frame clones only, not all of them. Of approximately 130,000 clones detected, over 80% appear once; the ten largest clones hold 2% to 2.5%. Trimming took off 3 bases at V and 5 bases at J, with 8 bases between the two ends. The germline gives CDR1 SEHNR, CDR2 FQNEAQ (reference sequence). This CDR3 comprises 12 residues. This clone was seen only a few times. The chain recombines TRBV7-9 with TRBJ2-7; possibly TRBD2 for D (5 bases). The receptor's source is a middle-aged man with active COVID-19. Sequencing was performed on peripheral blood. In nucleotides, the CDR3 is TGTGCCAGCAGCTTTAGAGGGAACGAGCAGTACTTC. This gives the protein CASSFRGNEQYF.